This T cell receptor beta chain was captured by sequencing in a study of blood T cells in healthy people across ages. Study in general: About one barcoded beta molecule per two T cells came from capture by template switching.

This clonotype was seen more than once but under ten times. What it binds is unknown. The use of a sample-barcoded 5' primer and a J-beta primer mix characterized a second PCR of roughly 6 to 11 cycles. No fewer than 2.5 million CDR3-containing paired-end reads came from each sample. TCRdb re-called the 5' RACE reads with MiXCR, one entry per CDR3 protein. The table lists fewer than 2,000,000 distinct CDR3 sequences, approximately 40% of them singletons. General observations from the study: Older age went with lower TCR beta diversity per million T cells, in a roughly linear way.

Per-sample PBMC isolation yielded at least 6.5 million cells. The germline gives CDR1 MNHNY, CDR2 SVGAGI (reference sequence). This CDR3 has 12 residues. The V end lost 6 bases, the J end lost 12 bases, and 16 bases lay between the germline ends. The rearrangement uses TRBV6-6 and TRBJ2-3; D may be TRBD1 or TRBD2 (6 bases each). Sequencing was performed on blood. The receptor was isolated from a human donor in good health. CDR3 DNA sequence: TGTGCCAGCAGCTCTGTAAGGGGGGATCAGTATTTT. Encoded protein: CASSSVRGDQYF.